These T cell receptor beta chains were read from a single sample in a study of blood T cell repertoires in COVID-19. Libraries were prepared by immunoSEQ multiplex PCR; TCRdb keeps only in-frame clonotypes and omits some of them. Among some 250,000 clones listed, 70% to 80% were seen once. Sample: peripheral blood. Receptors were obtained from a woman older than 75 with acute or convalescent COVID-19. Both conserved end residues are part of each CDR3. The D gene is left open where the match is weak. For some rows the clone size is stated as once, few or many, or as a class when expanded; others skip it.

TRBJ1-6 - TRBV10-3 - TGTGCCATCAGTGACAGGGTTTCCTATAATTCACCCCTCCACTTT CAISDRVSYNSPLHF
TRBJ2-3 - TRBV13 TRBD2 TGTGCCAGCAGCCCACCTACCGAGGGACTAGCGGGAGCTCGCACAGATACGCAGTATTTT CASSPPTEGLAGARTDTQYF
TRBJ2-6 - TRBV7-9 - TGTGCCAGCAGCCCGCAAGCCGGGGCCAACGTCCTGACTTTC CASSPQAGANVLTF
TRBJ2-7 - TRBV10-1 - TGCGCCAGCAGTTCACAGTACACCTACGAGCAGTACTTC CASSSQYTYEQYF
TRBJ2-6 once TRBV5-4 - TGTGCCAGCAGCTTGGGGGCCCGGTCTGGGGCCAACGTCCTGACTTTC CASSLGARSGANVLTF
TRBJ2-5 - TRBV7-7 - TGTGCCAGCAGTTGGGGCCCCCAAGAGACCCAGTACTTC CASSWGPQETQYF
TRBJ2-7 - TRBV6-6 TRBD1 TGTGCCAGCAGTTATACAGGGGGCGCCGGCGAGCAGTACTTC CASSYTGGAGEQYF
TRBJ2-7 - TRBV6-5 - TGTGCCAGCAGTCCCCGACCGGGCGCAGGGAACGAGCAGTACTTC CASSPRPGAGNEQYF
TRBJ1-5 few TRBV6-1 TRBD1 TGTGCCAGCAGTGAAGGACAGGGGGGCAATCAGCCCCAGCATTTT CASSEGQGGNQPQHF
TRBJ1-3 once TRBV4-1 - TGCGCCAGCAGCCAAGCTAATACAGGGAAAGCTGGAAACACCATATATTTT CASSQANTGKAGNTIYF
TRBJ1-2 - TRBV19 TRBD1 TGTGCCAGTACCGGGGACAGGGACCTTTATGGCTACACCTTC CASTGDRDLYGYTF
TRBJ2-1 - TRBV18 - TGTGCCAGCTCACCAATAGCGGAGGGGGCTCGGAATGAGCAGTTCTTC CASSPIAEGARNEQFF
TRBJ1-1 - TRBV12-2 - TGTGCAAGTCGCTCCCGGGACTTGAACACTGAAGCTTTCTTT CASRSRDLNTEAFF
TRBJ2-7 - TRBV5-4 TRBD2 TGTGCCAGCAGCTTGGCCCGGGAGGGCACATACGAGCAGTACTTC CASSLAREGTYEQYF
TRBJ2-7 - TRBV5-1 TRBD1 TGCGCCAGCAGCTTGGCCTCGAACAGGGGGCACGAGCAGTACTTC CASSLASNRGHEQYF
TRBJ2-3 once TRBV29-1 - TGCAGCGTCGGGCGGGGACTCCAGGGTGGCACAGATACGCAGTATTTT CSVGRGLQGGTDTQYF
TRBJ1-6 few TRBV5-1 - TGCGCCAGCAGCTTAGAGGGTTGGAATTCACCCCTCCACTTT CASSLEGWNSPLHF
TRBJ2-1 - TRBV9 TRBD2 TGTGCCAGCAGCGTACGGGACTACTATGAGCAGTTCTTC CASSVRDYYEQFF
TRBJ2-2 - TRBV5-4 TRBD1 TGTGCCAGCAGCTCCGGCCCGGGACAGGGGGCTGTCGGGGAGCTGTTTTTT CASSSGPGQGAVGELFF
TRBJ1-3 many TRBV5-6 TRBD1 TGTGCCAGCAGCTTAACAGGGGGCTCTGGAAACACCATATATTTT CASSLTGGSGNTIYF
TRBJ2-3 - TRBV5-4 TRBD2 TGTGCCAGCAGCTTGGTCCTAGCGGGGCCTAGCACAGATACGCAGTATTTT CASSLVLAGPSTDTQYF
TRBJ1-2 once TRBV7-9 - TGTGCCAGCAGTGGGGACTCCCCTGGCTACACCTTC CASSGDSPGYTF